The sequence of this T cell receptor (beta chain) was determined in a study of cytomegalovirus exposure and HLA in healthy donors. Primers: 60 Vbeta forward and 13 Jbeta reverse. Assay: immunoSEQ multiplex PCR; the TCRdb copy retains only in-frame clones and omits some. The sample lists 170,000 or so clones; approximately 80% were seen once. To note about this clone: Its antigen is undetermined.

The germline CDR1 and CDR2 sequences are MGHRA and YSYEKL. Trimming took 3 bases from V and 2 from J, leaving 22 bases between them. The length of the CDR3 is 18 residues. Study results and caveats: In a later analysis, compared with equally common non-associated chains, HLA-associated beta chains were more expanded.

The gene calls are TRBV4-1 and TRBJ1-1; D is undetermined. The material sequenced was PBMCs. The origin of this receptor is a male donor in good health and CMV-seropositive. The CDR3 nucleotides read TGCGCCAGCAGCCATATACTTAAAACTCGGCAGGTAAACACTGAAGCTTTCTTT. The encoded protein is CASSHILKTRQVNTEAFF.